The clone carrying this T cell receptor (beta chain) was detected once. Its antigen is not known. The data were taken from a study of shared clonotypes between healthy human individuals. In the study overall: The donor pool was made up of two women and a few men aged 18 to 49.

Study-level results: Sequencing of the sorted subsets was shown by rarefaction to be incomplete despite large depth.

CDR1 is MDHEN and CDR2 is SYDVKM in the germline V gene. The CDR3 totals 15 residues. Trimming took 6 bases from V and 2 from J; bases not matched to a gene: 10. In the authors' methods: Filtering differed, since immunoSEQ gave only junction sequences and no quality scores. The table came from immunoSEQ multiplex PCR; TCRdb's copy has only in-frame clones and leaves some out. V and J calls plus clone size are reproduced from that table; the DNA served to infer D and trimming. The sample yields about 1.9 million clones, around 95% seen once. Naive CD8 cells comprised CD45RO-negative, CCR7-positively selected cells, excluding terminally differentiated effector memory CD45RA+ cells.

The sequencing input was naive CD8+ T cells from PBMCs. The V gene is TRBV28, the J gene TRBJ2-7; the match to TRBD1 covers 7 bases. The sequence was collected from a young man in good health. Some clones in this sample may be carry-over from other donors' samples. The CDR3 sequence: CASSPLHRGPYEQYF. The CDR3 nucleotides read TGTGCCAGCAGCCCACTCCACAGGGGCCCCTACGAGCAGTACTTC.